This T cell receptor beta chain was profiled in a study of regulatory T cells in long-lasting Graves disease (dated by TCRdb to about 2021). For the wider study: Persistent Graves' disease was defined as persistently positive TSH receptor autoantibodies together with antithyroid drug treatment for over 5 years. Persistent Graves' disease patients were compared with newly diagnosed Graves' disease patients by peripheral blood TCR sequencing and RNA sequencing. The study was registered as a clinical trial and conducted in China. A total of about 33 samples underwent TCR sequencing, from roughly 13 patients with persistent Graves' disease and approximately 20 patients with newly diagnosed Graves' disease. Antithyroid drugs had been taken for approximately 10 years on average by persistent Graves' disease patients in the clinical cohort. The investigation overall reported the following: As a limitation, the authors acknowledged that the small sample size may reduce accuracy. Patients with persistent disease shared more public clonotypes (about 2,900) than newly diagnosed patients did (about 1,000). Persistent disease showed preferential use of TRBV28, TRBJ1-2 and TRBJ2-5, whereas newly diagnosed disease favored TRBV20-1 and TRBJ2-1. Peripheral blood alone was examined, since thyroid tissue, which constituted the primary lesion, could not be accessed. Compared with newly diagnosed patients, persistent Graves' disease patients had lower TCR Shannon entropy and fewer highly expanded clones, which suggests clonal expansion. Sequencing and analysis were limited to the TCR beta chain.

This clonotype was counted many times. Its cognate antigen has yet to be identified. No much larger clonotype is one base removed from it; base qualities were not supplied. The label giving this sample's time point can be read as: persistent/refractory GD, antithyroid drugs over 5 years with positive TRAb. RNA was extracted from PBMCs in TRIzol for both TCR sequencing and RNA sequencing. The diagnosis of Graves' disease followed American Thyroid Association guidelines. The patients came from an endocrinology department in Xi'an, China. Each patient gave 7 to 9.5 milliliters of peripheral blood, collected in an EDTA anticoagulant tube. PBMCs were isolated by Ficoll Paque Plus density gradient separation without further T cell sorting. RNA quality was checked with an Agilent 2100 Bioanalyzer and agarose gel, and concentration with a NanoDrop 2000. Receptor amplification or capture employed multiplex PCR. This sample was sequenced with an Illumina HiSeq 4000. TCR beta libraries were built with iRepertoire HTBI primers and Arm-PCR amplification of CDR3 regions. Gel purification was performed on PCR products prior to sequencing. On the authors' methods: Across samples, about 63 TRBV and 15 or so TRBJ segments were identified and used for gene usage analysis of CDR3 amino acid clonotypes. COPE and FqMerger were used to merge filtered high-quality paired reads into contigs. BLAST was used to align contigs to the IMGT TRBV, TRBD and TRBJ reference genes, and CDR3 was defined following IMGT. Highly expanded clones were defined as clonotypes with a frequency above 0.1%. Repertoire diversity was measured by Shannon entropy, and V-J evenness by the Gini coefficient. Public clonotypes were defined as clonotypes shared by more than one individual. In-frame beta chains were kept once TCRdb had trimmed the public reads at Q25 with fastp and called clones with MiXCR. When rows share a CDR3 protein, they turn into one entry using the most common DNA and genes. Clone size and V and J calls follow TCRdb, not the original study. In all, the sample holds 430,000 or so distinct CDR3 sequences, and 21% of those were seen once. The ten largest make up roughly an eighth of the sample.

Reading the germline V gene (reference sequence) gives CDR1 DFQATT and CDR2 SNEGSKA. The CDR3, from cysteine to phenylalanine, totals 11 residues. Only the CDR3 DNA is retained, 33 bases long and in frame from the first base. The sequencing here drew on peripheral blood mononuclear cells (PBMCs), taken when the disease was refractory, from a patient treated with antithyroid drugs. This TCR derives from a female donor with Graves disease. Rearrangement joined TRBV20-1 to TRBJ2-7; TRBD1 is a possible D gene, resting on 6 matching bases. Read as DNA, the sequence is TGCACTAGTGGGACACCCTACGAGCAGTACTTC. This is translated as CTSGTPYEQYF.